This T cell receptor beta chain emerged from a study of regulatory T cells in long-lasting Graves disease. Building the TCR beta libraries relied on iRepertoire HTBI primers, and CDR3 regions underwent Arm-PCR. TCRdb redid the calling of the multiplex PCR reads with MiXCR, one entry per CDR3 protein. The repertoire consists of 350,000 to 550,000 distinct CDR3 sequences, with roughly 15% occurring once and the leading ten covering approximately 22%. Study results and limitations: In persistent patients, shared public clonotypes (roughly 2,800) outnumbered those in new patients (roughly 870).

Sample time point: newly diagnosed GD, antithyroid drugs for less than 3 months. With RNA extracted from PBMCs as input, the TCR library was made. A note on this clonotype: Its antigen is unknown.

The same data also contributed to another study, on T cells in Graves' hyperthyroidism and ophthalmopathy. That source notes: Patients with ophthalmopathy were separated from those with stable hyperthyroidism by a 13 V-J model.

The sequences come from peripheral blood mononuclear cells (PBMCs), collected at new diagnosis, from a patient treated with antithyroid drugs. The clonotype originates from a woman younger than 35 with Graves disease.

The CDR3, as DNA: TGTGCCACCAGTTCAGATACCTACGAGCAGTACTTC. Translation gives CATSSDTYEQYF. The V gene is TRBV24-1, the J gene TRBJ2-7; D is ambiguous. This CDR3 is 12 amino acids long. V shed 6 bases and J shed 2 bases, with 7 bases lying between them. CDR1 and CDR2 from the germline V gene are KGHDR and SFDVKD.